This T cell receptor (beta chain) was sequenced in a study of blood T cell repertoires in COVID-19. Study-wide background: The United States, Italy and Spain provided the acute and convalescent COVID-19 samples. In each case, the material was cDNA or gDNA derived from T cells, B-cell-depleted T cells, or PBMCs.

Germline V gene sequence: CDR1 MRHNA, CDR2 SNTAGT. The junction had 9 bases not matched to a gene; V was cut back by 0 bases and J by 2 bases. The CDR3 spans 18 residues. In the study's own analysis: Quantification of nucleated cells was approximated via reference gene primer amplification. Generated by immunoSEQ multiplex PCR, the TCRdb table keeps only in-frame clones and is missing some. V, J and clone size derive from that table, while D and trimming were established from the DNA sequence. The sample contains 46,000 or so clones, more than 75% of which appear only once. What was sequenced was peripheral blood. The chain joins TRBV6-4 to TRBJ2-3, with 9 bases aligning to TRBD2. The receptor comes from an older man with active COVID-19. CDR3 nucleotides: TGTGCCAGCAGTGACTCGAATAGGAGCGGGAGGTACACAGATACGCAGTATTTT. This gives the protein CASSDSNRSGRYTDTQYF.